This entry lists 5 T cell receptor beta chains sequenced from one sample in a study of blood T cell repertoires in COVID-19. Only in-frame clones appear in the TCRdb table, and some are missing; sequencing was by immunoSEQ multiplex PCR. The sample includes about 39,000 clones, about four fifths of them seen just once. Material for sequencing was peripheral blood. The receptors were gathered from a man between 45 and 60 years old with active or convalescent COVID-19.

V and J are TRBV20-1 and TRBJ2-7; tentatively, D is TRBD2 (5 bases). The V and J ends lost 4 bases and 5 bases respectively, with 9 bases between them. This CDR3 has 11 residues. In germline, CDR1 is DFQATT, CDR2 SNEGSKA (reference sequence). The CDR3 loop reads CSAMSGDEQYF. Written as DNA, the CDR3 is TGCAGTGCTATGTCCGGGGACGAGCAGTACTTC.

This chain uses TRBV19 with TRBJ2-7; tentative D call: TRBD2 (5 bases). Per germline, CDR1 LNHDA and CDR2 SQIVND (reference sequence). This CDR3 has 14 amino acids. V was shortened by 10 bases and J by 2 bases, with 18 bases between the two germline ends. The CDR3 DNA reads TGTGCCACCTCGGGATCACGACAACCCTACGAGCAGTACTTC. Translated, it gives CATSGSRQPYEQYF.

In DNA form, the CDR3 reads TGTGCCAGCAGGAGACAGGGTAATTCACCCCTCCACTTT. Translating it yields CASRRQGNSPLHF. V usage is TRBV2 and J usage is TRBJ1-6; 7 bases are a match to TRBD1. Germline trimming cut 6 bases from V and 6 bases from J; bases unmatched to any gene: 2. This CDR3 region has 13 residues. CDR1 and CDR2 (germline): SNHLY, FYNNEI.

The chain carries TRBV27 and TRBJ1-1, with a tentative D call TRBD1 (5 bases). V lost 6 bases and J lost 1, with 9 bases in between. The CDR3 covers 13 residues. Germline CDR1 MNHEY, CDR2 SMNVEV (reference sequence). Here the CDR3 DNA reads TGTGCCAGCAGGACAGTTTGGAACACTGAAGCTTTCTTT. This translates into CASRTVWNTEAFF.

This chain links TRBV7-9 with TRBJ2-7; 9 bases are shared with TRBD1. Unmatched junction bases numbered 0, after V lost 1 base and J lost 5 bases. Germline V CDR1 and CDR2: SEHNR, FQNEAQ (reference sequence). This CDR3 has 13 amino acids. The CDR3 loop reads CASSLGTGDEQYF. In DNA, the CDR3 is TGTGCCAGCAGCTTAGGGACAGGGGACGAGCAGTACTTC.